The 9 T cell receptor beta chains below all came from one sample that was sequenced in a study of OX40 agonist ivuxolimab in advanced cancers. Clones were sequenced by immunoSEQ multiplex PCR, and TCRdb holds only the in-frame ones, with some missing. This sample yields 65,000 to 90,000 clones, of which roughly 90% are seen a single time; about 9.1% belongs to the top ten. The specimen was CD4+ or CD8+ T cells sorted from blood, collected in a trial of the OX40 agonist ivuxolimab. Source of these receptors: an adult with an advanced solid tumor such as melanoma, head and neck, liver or kidney cancer.

The rearrangement links TRBV7-6 to TRBJ1-1, with D hard to call. The V end lost 5 bases, the J end lost 1 base, and 8 bases lay between the germline ends. The CDR3 is made up of 13 amino acids. The germline gives CDR1 SGHVS, CDR2 FNYEAQ. In DNA form, the CDR3 reads TGTGCCAGCAGCCCGGACGGGAACACTGAAGCTTTCTTT. Its translation: CASSPDGNTEAFF.

The genes are TRBV7-2 and TRBJ2-7, with D perhaps TRBD2 (6 bases). The V gene lost 2 bases and the J gene lost 3 bases, with 11 bases spanning the gap. CDR3 length: 14 amino acids. The germline V gene encodes CDR1 SGHTA and CDR2 FQGNSA. As DNA, the CDR3 is TGTGCCAGCAGCTTAACTCGGGGGAACTACGAGCAGTACTTC. Translation gives CASSLTRGNYEQYF.

The V and J genes are TRBV27 and TRBJ2-1, with TRBD1 matching over 7 bases. The ends lost 3 bases at V and 5 bases at J; junction bases unmatched: 4. The CDR3 consists of 14 residues. CDR1 and CDR2 from the germline V gene are MNHEY and SMNVEV (reference sequence). Here the CDR3 DNA reads TGTGCCAGCAGTTTCCTGGGACAGCACAATGAGCAGTTCTTC. It codes for CASSFLGQHNEQFF.

This clone appeared once. The chain recombines TRBV4-3 with TRBJ2-3; 11 bases match TRBD1. Unmatched junction bases numbered 5, after V lost 0 bases and J lost 6 bases. Germline V lookup: CDR1 LGHNA, CDR2 YSLEER. The CDR3 contains 16 residues. CDR3 DNA sequence: TGCGCCAGCAGCCAAGAACAGGGACAGGGGGAGGATACGCAGTATTTT. Protein sequence: CASSQEQGQGEDTQYF.

The chain joins TRBV11-2 to TRBJ2-5; perhaps TRBD2 as D (6 bases). The V gene's germline CDR1 is SGHAT and CDR2 FQNNGV. V was clipped by 5 bases and J by 5 bases, with 21 bases between them. CDR3 size: 16 residues. CDR3 residues: CASSPRESNLGETQYF. The DNA for the CDR3 is TGTGCCAGCAGCCCCCGGGAGTCAAACCTCGGGGAGACCCAGTACTTC.

V is TRBV12-5 and J is TRBJ2-2; possible D gene TRBD1, 5 bases. Trimming stripped 3 bases from V and 4 bases from J, with 15 bases between. The CDR3 has 16 residues. CDR1 is LGHNT, CDR2 FRNRAP, per germline. The CDR3 region is CASGFPVRDVTGELFF. The CDR3 DNA reads as TGTGCTAGTGGTTTCCCCGTCAGGGATGTCACCGGGGAGCTGTTTTTT.

This clone has just one count. The V and J genes are TRBV9 and TRBJ2-7, with D perhaps given as TRBD1 or TRBD2 (8 bases each). CDR3 length equals 15 residues. Trimming took off 4 bases at V and 2 bases at J, with 16 bases between the two ends. Germline CDR1 and CDR2: SGDLS and YYNGEE. The CDR3 sequence is CASSPGGTGAYEQYF. Written as DNA, the CDR3 is TGTGCCAGCAGCCCGGGGGGGACAGGTGCCTACGAGCAGTACTTC.

The genes are TRBV29-1 and TRBJ2-6; TRBD1 matches at 7 bases. J gave up 0 bases and V 6 bases, and 2 bases lay outside the gene matches. The CDR3 consists of 14 residues. CDR1 SQVTM and CDR2 ANQGSEA come from the germline V gene. Here the CDR3 DNA reads TGCAGCGTCCGGGACAGCTCTGGGGCCAACGTCCTGACTTTC. Translation: CSVRDSSGANVLTF.

The rearrangement uses TRBV9 and TRBJ2-1; 8 bases are a match to TRBD2. The CDR3 spans 15 residues. Losses at the gene ends were 2 bases for V and 8 bases for J; bases not matched to a gene: 9. Germline CDR1 is SGDLS and CDR2 is YYNGEE. The CDR3 DNA reads as TGTGCCAGCAGCGTCTCGGGCGGGGGGCCTTATGAGCAGTTCTTC. Encoded protein: CASSVSGGGPYEQFF.